This T cell receptor beta chain came from a study of shared clonotypes between healthy human individuals. The assay was immunoSEQ multiplex PCR, and TCRdb's table has in-frame clones only and misses some. The sample consists of about 2.4 million clones, 80% to 95% of them appearing once. The CDR3 has 11 residues. V was cut by 10 bases and J by 5 bases, with 12 bases left in between. The germline V gene has CDR1 MNHEY and CDR2 SVGAGI. This chain connects TRBV6-5 to TRBJ2-7; the D call may be TRBD1 or TRBD2 (5 bases each). The source material was naive CD4+ T cells from PBMCs. Subset noted: CD45RA+ positively selected. The origin of this receptor is a man between 18 and 29 years old in good health. Some clones in this sample may be carry-over from other donors' samples. The CDR3 nucleotides are TGTGCCACTCGAGGGGAACACGAGCAGTACTTC. Translated, it gives CATRGEHEQYF.